The 28 T cell receptor beta chains below were found in one sample sequenced in a study of lymphopenia after photon versus proton radiotherapy. This table comes from immunoSEQ multiplex PCR, and its TCRdb copy is limited to in-frame clones, with some not included. The table includes about 160,000 clones, approximately 90% detected once. This sample comprised peripheral blood, obtained from a patient treated with photon-based radiotherapy. These receptors all come from a man aged 45-65 years with gastric cancer.

The chain carries TRBV4-2 and TRBJ1-2, with D unresolved. The V end lost 3 bases, the J end lost 6 bases, and 17 bases lay between the germline ends. CDR1 is LGHNA and CDR2 is YNFKEQ in the germline V gene. The CDR3 length is 15 residues. The CDR3 region is CASSQEGWTVNGYTF. In nucleotides, the CDR3 is TGTGCCAGCAGCCAGGAGGGTTGGACTGTGAATGGCTACACCTTC.

V is TRBV7-9 and J is TRBJ1-1, with D unclear. V was shortened by 5 bases and J by 8 bases, with 9 bases between the two germline ends. CDR3 length equals 11 residues. The germline V gene encodes CDR1 SEHNR and CDR2 FQNEAQ (reference sequence). DNA for the CDR3: TGTGCCAGCAGCGCTCAAGAGGAAGCTTTCTTT. Translation: CASSAQEEAFF. Filled out from reference TRBV7-9 and TRBJ1-1, the complete variable domain reads DTGVSQNPRHKITKRGQNVTFRCDPISEHNRLYWYRQTLGQGPEFLTYFQNEAQLEKSRLLSDRFSAERPKGSFSTLEIQRTEQGDSAMYLCASSAQEEAFFGQGTRLTVV.

The chain couples TRBV7-2 to TRBJ2-1, with a tentative D call TRBD2 (5 bases). The CDR3 consists of 15 residues. Germline loops: CDR1 SGHTA, CDR2 FQGNSA. Trimming left V 5 bases short and J 0 bases short, with 11 bases between. This CDR3 is CASSPRRDSYNEQFF. The CDR3 bases are TGTGCCAGCAGCCCACGCCGGGACTCCTACAATGAGCAGTTCTTC.

The chain uses TRBV19 and TRBJ2-1; possible D gene TRBD1, 5 bases. Per the germline V gene, CDR1 is LNHDA and CDR2 is SQIVND (reference sequence). The CDR3 consists of 16 residues. V lost 5 bases and J 2 bases, leaving 16 bases between the germline ends. The chain's CDR3 is CASSPMTVFAYNEQFF. CDR3 DNA sequence: TGTGCCAGTAGTCCCATGACAGTGTTCGCCTACAATGAGCAGTTCTTC.

V is TRBV6-6 and J is TRBJ1-5, with 10 bases identical to TRBD1. With 3 bases clipped from V and 6 bases from J, the junction kept 2 bases outside the gene matches. Germline CDR1 and CDR2: MNHNY and SVGAGI (reference sequence). The CDR3 is made up of 14 amino acids. CDR3 sequence: CASSYGTGVQPQHF. As DNA, the CDR3 is TGTGCCAGCAGTTATGGGACAGGGGTTCAGCCCCAGCATTTT.

This sequence joins TRBV20-1 and TRBJ2-7; D is tentatively TRBD1 or TRBD2 (5 bases each). Germline lookup yields CDR1 DFQATT and CDR2 SNEGSKA (reference sequence). V dropped 6 bases and J dropped 10 bases, with 16 bases sitting between them. The CDR3 covers 11 residues. CDR3 sequence: CSAKGAGAQYF. The DNA for the CDR3 is TGCAGTGCGAAGGGAGCCGGGGCCCAGTACTTC.

On this clone: At the DNA level, this CDR3 is encoded by other sequences in the same sample as well. The chain is built from TRBV5-1 and TRBJ2-7; TRBD2 is a possible D gene (6 bases). V lost 3 bases and J 0 bases, leaving 10 bases between the germline ends. Germline loops: CDR1 SGHRS, CDR2 YFSETQ. The CDR3 spans 14 residues. The CDR3 coding sequence is TGCGCCAGCAGCTCCTCCGGGAGCTCCTACGAGCAGTACTTC. Translating it yields CASSSSGSSYEQYF.

This clone is a singleton in its sample. The chain uses TRBV7-7 and TRBJ2-1; 12 positions match TRBD2. The CDR3 covers 16 residues. V shed 5 bases, J shed 3 bases, and the junction held 5 bases outside the gene matches. Germline V gives CDR1 SSHAT, CDR2 FNYEAQ (reference sequence). Here the CDR3 reads CASSARLAGDYNEQFF. DNA of the CDR3: TGTGCCAGCAGCGCCCGACTAGCGGGAGACTACAATGAGCAGTTCTTC.

The J gene is TRBJ1-2, the V gene TRBV6-5, with 7 nucleotides matching TRBD1. Germline V gives CDR1 MNHEY, CDR2 SVGAGI. The CDR3 is made up of 14 amino acids. The junction had 4 bases not matched to a gene; V was cut back by 4 bases and J by 2 bases. The CDR3 region has the DNA TGTGCCAGCAGTTTCCTGACAGGGAACTATGGCTACACCTTC. As protein: CASSFLTGNYGYTF.

This chain connects TRBV6-5 to TRBJ2-1; no firm D call. V lost 6 bases and J 10 bases, leaving 16 bases between the germline ends. The CDR3 covers 13 residues. The germline V gene has CDR1 MNHEY and CDR2 SVGAGI. This chain's CDR3 is CASSFTPSTEQFF. The CDR3, as DNA: TGTGCCAGCAGCTTTACCCCATCAACGGAGCAGTTCTTC.

The J gene is TRBJ2-7, the V gene TRBV7-6, with 11 bases identical to TRBD1. The CDR3 contains 14 residues. The germline V gene has CDR1 SGHVS and CDR2 FNYEAQ. J was trimmed by 4 bases and V by 5 bases; bases with no gene match: 4. DNA of the CDR3: TGTGCCAGCAGCGGTGGACAGGGGGCATACGAGCAGTACTTC. Translated, it gives CASSGGQGAYEQYF. The full variable domain, in which reference TRBV7-6 and TRBJ2-7 provide the parts outside the CDR3, is GAGVSQSPRYKVTKRGQDVALRCDPISGHVSLYWYRQALGQGPEFLTYFNYEAQQDKSGLPNDRFSAERPEGSISTLTIQRTEQRDSAMYRCASSGGQGAYEQYFGPGTRLTVT.

The V call is TRBV4-3, the J call TRBJ2-1, with 7 positions matching TRBD2. Per germline, CDR1 LGHNA and CDR2 YSLEER. The CDR3 contains 12 residues. Losses at the gene ends were 3 bases for V and 10 bases for J; bases not matched to a gene: 3. The CDR3 loop reads CASSHTSAEQFF. The CDR3 DNA is TGCGCCAGCAGCCACACTAGCGCCGAGCAGTTCTTC.

The genes are TRBV11-2 and TRBJ1-3; D is undetermined. Germline-derived CDR1 and CDR2 are SGHAT and FQNNGV. Deletions cut 0 bases from V and 10 bases from J, with 10 bases between. The CDR3 is 13 amino acids. The CDR3 reads CASSLDRGDTIYF. The CDR3 nucleotides read TGTGCCAGCAGCTTAGATCGGGGAGATACCATATATTTT.

This chain uses TRBV27 with TRBJ2-7; D uncertain. Looked up from germline, CDR1 is MNHEY and CDR2 is SMNVEV (reference sequence). V was clipped by 0 bases and J by 2 bases, with 5 bases between them. The CDR3 has 13 amino acids. CDR3 residues: CASSLSYPYEQYF. The CDR3 DNA reads as TGTGCCAGCAGTTTATCGTACCCCTACGAGCAGTACTTC.

The V gene is TRBV4-2, the J gene TRBJ1-1; D gene unclear. Germline V lookup: CDR1 LGHNA, CDR2 YNFKEQ. The CDR3 covers 15 residues. The V and J ends lost 3 bases and 1 base respectively, with 12 bases between them. The CDR3 DNA is TGTGCCAGCAGCCAGGGGTTTCGGGAGAACACTGAAGCTTTCTTT. This encodes CASSQGFRENTEAFF.

This clone showed up just once. This chain joins TRBV6-6 and TRBJ2-7; 11 bases agree with TRBD1. V was clipped by 2 bases and J by 5 bases; unmatched bases: 8. CDR1 is MNHNY and CDR2 is SVGAGI in the germline V gene (reference sequence). This CDR3 contains 16 residues. Written as DNA, the CDR3 is TGTGCCAGCAGTTACCTCGGCGGGACAGGGGGTAACGAGCAGTACTTC. It codes for CASSYLGGTGGNEQYF.

As regards this clone: Additional DNA sequences in this sample encode the identical CDR3. The chain carries TRBV6-6 and TRBJ1-5, with D perhaps TRBD1 (6 bases). Trimming pared 6 bases from V and 1 base from J, leaving 13 bases between. Germline CDR1 reads MNHNY; CDR2 reads SVGAGI (reference sequence). CDR3 length: 15 residues. This CDR3 is CASSRDRTSNQPQHF. As DNA, the CDR3 is TGTGCCAGCAGCCGTGACAGGACCAGCAATCAGCCCCAGCATTTT.

The chain links TRBV14 to TRBJ2-3; D might be TRBD1 (5 bases). This CDR3 has 15 amino acids. V lost 5 bases, J lost 3 bases, and 15 bases lay in between. CDR1 SGHDN and CDR2 FVKESK come from the germline V gene. The CDR3 here is CASSEQRGRTDTQYF. In DNA, the CDR3 is TGTGCCAGCAGCGAACAAAGGGGTAGGACAGATACGCAGTATTTT.

This chain joins TRBV15 and TRBJ2-7; 8 bases agree with TRBD1. V trimming: 2 bases; J trimming: 1 base; junction bases outside the gene matches: 4. The CDR3 sequence is 15 residues long. Germline V gene lookup returns CDR1 LNHNV and CDR2 YYDKDF (reference sequence). CDR3 DNA sequence: TGTGCCACCAGCAGACACCGGACAGGGTCCTACGAGCAGTACTTC. Amino acids: CATSRHRTGSYEQYF. Full variable domain (missing parts from reference TRBV15 and TRBJ2-7): DAMVIQNPRYQVTQFGKPVTLSCSQTLNHNVMYWYQQKSSQAPKLLFHYYDKDFNNEADTPDNFQSRRPNTSFCFLDIRSPGLGDTAMYLCATSRHRTGSYEQYFGPGTRLTVT.

The CDR3 DNA follows: TGTGCCAGCAGTGAATTAGGGGGCGGGGAGCTGTTTTTT. This sequence encodes CASSELGGGELFF. The V gene is TRBV25-1, the J gene TRBJ2-2, with a tentative D call TRBD1 (6 bases). The V gene lost 1 base and the J gene lost 7 bases, with 7 bases spanning the gap. This CDR3 comprises 13 residues. Germline assignment: CDR1 MGHDK and CDR2 SYGVNS. The whole variable domain, remainder taken from reference TRBV25-1 and TRBJ2-2, is EADIYQTPRYLVIGTGKKITLECSQTMGHDKMYWYQQDPGMELHLIHYSYGVNSTEKGDLSSESTVSRIRTEHFPLTLESARPSHTSQYLCASSELGGGELFFGEGSRLTVL.

The chain is built from TRBV18 and TRBJ1-5, with D uncertain. The V and J ends lost 1 base and 5 bases respectively, with 12 bases between them. Germline CDR1 KGHSH, CDR2 LQKENI. The CDR3 covers 15 residues. CDR3 in amino acids: CASSPLGGRDQPQHF. DNA of the CDR3: TGTGCCAGCTCACCACTCGGTGGGAGGGATCAGCCCCAGCATTTT.

The V call is TRBV12-2, the J call TRBJ2-7. TRBV12-2 is flagged as a pseudogene. The CDR3 has 14 residues. The CDR3: CASRLEHKTYEQYF. Written as DNA, the CDR3 is TGTGCAAGTCGCTTAGAGCACAAGACCTACGAGCAGTACTTC.

V is TRBV5-1 and J is TRBJ2-7; D perhaps matches TRBD1 (6 bases). Germline-derived CDR1 and CDR2 are SGHRS and YFSETQ. V lost 1 base and J lost 3, with 11 bases in between. The CDR3 is made up of 14 amino acids. In DNA form, the CDR3 reads TGCGCCAGCAGCTTGCCCGGGACAAACTACGAGCAGTACTTC. This encodes CASSLPGTNYEQYF.

This clone was detected only once. The chain combines TRBV30 with TRBJ1-4; no clear D gene. V lost 2 bases and J lost 8, with 12 bases in between. Germline lookup yields CDR1 GTSNPN and CDR2 SVGIG (reference sequence). CDR3 length equals 13 residues. The CDR3 is CAWSLTGGEKLFF. The CDR3 DNA reads TGTGCCTGGAGTTTGACGGGAGGAGAAAAACTGTTTTTT.

This clone was seen only once. The rearrangement links TRBV5-1 to TRBJ2-5; TRBD2 might be the D (6 bases). The CDR3 is made up of 15 amino acids. CDR1 and CDR2 (germline): SGHRS, YFSETQ. V dropped 1 base and J dropped 5 bases, with 15 bases sitting between them. This chain's CDR3 is CASSLIKGGAETQYF. Written as DNA, the CDR3 is TGCGCCAGCAGCTTGATCAAGGGAGGTGCGGAGACCCAGTACTTC.

The chain recombines TRBV2 with TRBJ2-1; D remains ambiguous. Trimming took 8 bases from V and 5 from J, leaving 22 bases between them. Looked up from germline, CDR1 is SNHLY and CDR2 is FYNNEI. This CDR3 contains 16 residues. The DNA for the CDR3 is TGTGCCAGCCCCTCCGACTCGAGAAAGATGAACAATGAGCAGTTCTTC. Translating gives CASPSDSRKMNNEQFF.

The rearrangement links TRBV29-1 to TRBJ1-1; D may be TRBD1 (6 bases). CDR1 is SQVTM, CDR2 ANQGSEA, per germline. This CDR3 is 15 amino acids long. The ends were cut back, 3 bases at V and 0 bases at J, with 14 bases in the middle. The CDR3 region has the DNA TGCAGCGTTGAGACCGGACAGTTCCTGAACACTGAAGCTTTCTTT. Amino acid sequence: CSVETGQFLNTEAFF.

The chain couples TRBV25-1 to TRBJ1-2, with a possible D match to TRBD1 (5 bases). Germline CDR1 reads MGHDK; CDR2 reads SYGVNS. Trimming took off 7 bases at V and 8 bases at J, with 11 bases between the two ends. The CDR3 spans 11 residues. CDR3 protein: CASTKGRGYTF. The DNA of the CDR3 is TGTGCCAGCACCAAGGGGAGGGGCTACACCTTC.